The 18 T cell receptor beta chains below all came from one sample that was sequenced in a study of shared clonotypes between healthy human individuals (dated by TCRdb to the early 2020s). Libraries were built with the immunoSEQ multiplex PCR assay. This immuneACCESS table, as held by TCRdb, lists in-frame sequences with V and J called but not all clones. Of the missing ones, under half trace to an unresolved V gene in checked studies; the others have no known cause. This sample lists around 2.5 million clones; 93% were detected once. Together, the top ten hold roughly 0.36% of the sample. The sample comprised naive CD4+ T cells from PBMCs. In the paper's terms, the cell subset or site label means: CD45RA+ positively selected. These receptors originate from a man younger than 35 in good health. Some clones in this sample may be carry-over from other donors' samples.

The genes are TRBV6-6 and TRBJ2-2; 7 nucleotides match TRBD2. The germline gives CDR1 MNHNY, CDR2 SVGAGI (reference sequence). J lost 0 bases, V lost 6 bases, and 7 bases had no gene match. The CDR3 totals 16 residues. This CDR3 reads CASRDPAGTNTGELFF. CDR3 sequence (DNA): TGTGCCAGCAGAGATCCAGCGGGGACGAACACCGGGGAGCTGTTTTTT.

This chain links TRBV4-1 with TRBJ2-1, with D unresolved. V lost 0 bases and J 0 bases, leaving 9 bases between the germline ends. There are 16 residues in the CDR3. Germline V gene sequence: CDR1 MGHRA, CDR2 YSYEKL. As DNA, the CDR3 is TGCGCCAGCAGCCAAGATCTCACAAGCTCCTACAATGAGCAGTTCTTC. It yields the protein CASSQDLTSSYNEQFF.

A note on this clone: Other DNA variants within this sample encode the same CDR3. This rearrangement joins TRBV9 to TRBJ2-5; 7 bases map to TRBD2. The J segment lost 5 bases and the V segment lost 2 bases, leaving 6 bases of the junction unmatched. The V gene's germline CDR1 is SGDLS and CDR2 YYNGEE. CDR3 length: 14 residues. The CDR3 DNA reads TGTGCCAGCAGCGTCGGCGGGAGACGCGAGACCCAGTACTTC. As protein: CASSVGGRRETQYF.

The V and J genes are TRBV7-3 and TRBJ2-3; D may be TRBD2 (6 bases). The CDR3 spans 13 residues. CDR1 and CDR2 from the germline V gene are SGHTA and FQGTGA. Trimming took off 1 base at V and 8 bases at J, with 10 bases between the two ends. The CDR3 region is CASSLKTSGTQYF. The CDR3 DNA sequence: TGTGCCAGCAGCTTAAAGACTAGTGGTACGCAGTATTTT.

The rearrangement joins TRBV5-1 to TRBJ2-5; 10 bases line up with TRBD1. The V segment lost 4 bases and the J segment 3 bases; nucleotides outside the gene matches: 9. The CDR3 runs to 16 residues. In germline, CDR1 is SGHRS, CDR2 YFSETQ. CDR3 sequence: CASSTRTGGREETQYF. The CDR3 DNA follows: TGCGCCAGCAGCACCCGGACAGGGGGTAGAGAAGAGACCCAGTACTTC.

This clone was detected once. The chain carries TRBV6-5 and TRBJ2-7, with TRBD2 matching 7 bases. The CDR3 contains 14 residues. Germline-derived CDR1 and CDR2 are MNHEY and SVGAGI. J gave up 2 bases and V 4 bases, and 5 bases lay outside the gene matches. Here the CDR3 DNA reads TGTGCCAGCAGTTCGAGGCGGGAGCCCTACGAGCAGTACTTC. Its translation is CASSSRREPYEQYF.

V and J are TRBV7-6 and TRBJ1-2; tentative D call: TRBD1 (5 bases). The CDR3 loop spans 15 amino acids. Germline values: CDR1 SGHVS, CDR2 FNYEAQ. Trimming shortened V by 1 base and J by 8 bases, and 17 bases separated the two germline ends. CDR3 sequence reads: CASSLDPGRSGGYTF. As DNA, the CDR3 is TGTGCCAGCAGCTTAGATCCGGGGCGATCGGGGGGCTACACCTTC.

This clone was seen more than once but under ten times. This chain uses TRBV6-5 with TRBJ1-1, with 7 bases identical to TRBD1. J gave up 7 bases and V 6 bases, and 8 bases lay outside the gene matches. From germline, CDR1 is MNHEY and CDR2 SVGAGI. This CDR3 has 13 amino acids. The CDR3, as DNA: TGTGCCAGCAGGGCCGGGACAGCGAATGAAGCTTTCTTT. Translating gives CASRAGTANEAFF.

V is TRBV5-8 and J is TRBJ1-5; D possibly corresponds to TRBD1 (6 bases). Germline CDR1 and CDR2: SGHTS and YDEGEE. The V and J ends lost 2 bases and 2 bases respectively, with 11 bases between them. CDR3 length: 15 residues. The CDR3: CASSLQDRRNQPQHF. Here the CDR3 DNA reads TGTGCCAGCAGCTTACAGGACAGACGCAATCAGCCCCAGCATTTT.

This chain joins TRBV23-1 and TRBJ1-4, with D uncertain. TRBV23-1 is filed as an ORF, its function uncertain. With 0 bases removed from V and 3 bases from J, the gap between germline ends came to 32 bases. The CDR3 runs to 23 residues. CDR3 bases: TGCGCCAGCAGTCAATCCAAAGACATTATTTACCCCCCGTCGCGCACGGCTAATGAAAAACTGTTTTTT. It translates to CASSQSKDIIYPPSRTANEKLFF.

In DNA, the CDR3 is TGCGCCACCCAGTTAAGACACGCTAATGAAAAACTGTTTTTT. Amino acid sequence: CATQLRHANEKLFF. The chain employs TRBV4-1 and TRBJ1-4; D is ambiguous. Between the trimmed V and J ends, which lost 10 bases and 3 bases, there was a span of 15 bases. The CDR3 sequence is 14 residues long. The germline V gene has CDR1 MGHRA and CDR2 YSYEKL.

The V and J genes are TRBV5-1 and TRBJ2-7, with TRBD2 as a possible D gene (6 bases). Germline values: CDR1 SGHRS, CDR2 YFSETQ. The CDR3 is made up of 16 amino acids. The V end lost 0 bases, the J end lost 0 bases, and 13 bases lay between the germline ends. This chain's CDR3 is CASSLGGSSASYEQYF. CDR3 DNA sequence: TGCGCCAGCAGCTTGGGAGGGTCTAGCGCCTCCTACGAGCAGTACTTC.

This chain connects TRBV5-6 to TRBJ2-7, with 9 bases that match TRBD1. CDR1 is SGHDT, CDR2 YYEEEE, per germline. The length of the CDR3 is 15 residues. The V segment lost 1 base and the J segment 6 bases; nucleotides outside the gene matches: 8. CDR3: CASSLLATGGLEQYF. In DNA form, the CDR3 reads TGTGCCAGCAGCTTGCTTGCGACAGGGGGTCTCGAGCAGTACTTC.

V gene TRBV5-8 combines with J gene TRBJ1-2; D is unresolved. Trimming left V 7 bases short and J 0 bases short, with 10 bases between. The CDR3 extends over 13 amino acids. Germline CDR1 reads SGHTS; CDR2 reads YDEGEE. The CDR3 reads CASLGRANYGYTF. In DNA form, the CDR3 reads TGTGCCAGCTTAGGGAGAGCTAACTATGGCTACACCTTC.

This chain joins TRBV5-1 and TRBJ2-3, with D uncertain. The CDR3 is made up of 14 amino acids. Germline V lookup: CDR1 SGHRS, CDR2 YFSETQ. V lost 4 bases and J 2 bases, leaving 11 bases between the germline ends. The CDR3 DNA sequence: TGCGCCAGCAGCCCCCAGACCCCCACAGATACGCAGTATTTT. Its translation is CASSPQTPTDTQYF. Complete variable domain (other parts from reference TRBV5-1 and TRBJ2-3): KAGVTQTPRYLIKTRGQQVTLSCSPISGHRSVSWYQQTPGQGLQFLFEYFSETQRNKGNFPGRFSGRQFSNSRSEMNVSTLELGDSALYLCASSPQTPTDTQYFGPGTRLTVL.

The chain employs TRBV18 and TRBJ2-2; D gene uncertain. Germline loops: CDR1 KGHSH, CDR2 LQKENI. This CDR3 is built from 16 residues. Trimming took 6 bases from V and 7 from J, leaving 21 bases between them. The CDR3 is CASSPRIRTESGELFF. The CDR3 DNA reads as TGTGCCAGCTCCCCCAGGATTCGGACCGAGAGCGGGGAGCTGTTTTTT.

J is TRBJ2-3 and V is TRBV5-1, with a possible D match to TRBD1 (5 bases). The V gene lost 0 bases and the J gene lost 9 bases, with 17 bases spanning the gap. CDR3 length: 15 residues. From germline, CDR1 is SGHRS and CDR2 YFSETQ. CDR3 sequence reads: CASSLGDSLFGTQYF. The CDR3 DNA reads TGCGCCAGCAGCTTGGGCGACAGCCTGTTTGGAACGCAGTATTTT.

V usage is TRBV7-3 and J usage is TRBJ2-2; D uncertain. The germline gives CDR1 SGHTA, CDR2 FQGTGA. Trimming stripped 2 bases from V and 8 bases from J, with 9 bases between. The CDR3 loop spans 13 amino acids. CDR3 sequence reads: CASSLVYGGELFF. The DNA of the CDR3 is TGTGCCAGCAGCTTAGTGTACGGGGGGGAGCTGTTTTTT.